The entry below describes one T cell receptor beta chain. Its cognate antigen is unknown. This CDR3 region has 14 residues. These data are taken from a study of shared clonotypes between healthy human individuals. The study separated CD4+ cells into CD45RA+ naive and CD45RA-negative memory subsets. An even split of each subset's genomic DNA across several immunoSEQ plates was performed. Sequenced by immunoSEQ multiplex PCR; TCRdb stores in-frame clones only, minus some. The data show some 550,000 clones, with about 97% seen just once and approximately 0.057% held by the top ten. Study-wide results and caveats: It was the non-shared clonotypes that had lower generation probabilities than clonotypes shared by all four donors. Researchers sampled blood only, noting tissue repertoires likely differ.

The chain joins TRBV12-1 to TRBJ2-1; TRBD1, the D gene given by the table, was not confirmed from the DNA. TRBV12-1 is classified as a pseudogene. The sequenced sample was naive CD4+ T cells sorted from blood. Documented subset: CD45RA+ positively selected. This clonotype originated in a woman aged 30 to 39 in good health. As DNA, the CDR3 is TGTGCCAGCAGCTTTAGGGTTTTTGCAGGGGAGCAGTTCTTC. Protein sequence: CASSFRVFAGEQFF.